Below, 30 T cell receptor beta chains from the same sample are listed, as sequenced in a study of glioma-infiltrating T cells after dendritic cell vaccination. Some clones are missing from TCRdb's copy, which holds only in-frame ones; the method was immunoSEQ multiplex PCR. This table holds around 37,000 clones, around four fifths found once. Sequenced material: blood, taken before dendritic cell vaccination. These receptors originate from a human donor with glioblastoma.

The chain joins TRBV7-2 to TRBJ1-1, with 7 bases that match TRBD1. J lost 4 bases, V lost 3 bases, and 11 bases had no gene match. The CDR3 is 16 residues long. Germline CDR1 is SGHTA and CDR2 is FQGNSA. DNA for the CDR3: TGTGCCAGCAGCTTGAGTCCCGACAGGGTGGTCACTGAAGCTTTCTTT. Amino acid sequence: CASSLSPDRVVTEAFF.

The gene calls are TRBV6-1 and TRBJ1-5; D is unclear. The CDR3 sequence is 15 residues long. Trimming left V 5 bases short and J 1 base short, with 12 bases between. Per germline, CDR1 MNHNS and CDR2 SASEGT. The CDR3 DNA follows: TGTGCCAGCAGTTCCCTCGGGGAGAGCAATCAGCCCCAGCATTTT. Translating gives CASSSLGESNQPQHF.

The chain is built from TRBV10-3 and TRBJ1-3; 8 bases fit TRBD1. Trimming removed 0 bases from V and 5 bases from J; junction bases left unmatched: 9. CDR1 and CDR2 (germline): ENHRY, SYGVKD. CDR3 size: 17 residues. The CDR3 here is CAISESEVDRDRNTIYF. DNA of the CDR3: TGTGCCATCAGTGAGTCTGAGGTGGACAGGGATCGAAACACCATATATTTT.

The genes are TRBV9 and TRBJ1-4; weak D call: TRBD1 (5 bases). Germline CDR1 SGDLS, CDR2 YYNGEE. The CDR3 length is 16 residues. V lost 4 bases and J 0 bases, leaving 13 bases between the germline ends. The CDR3 coding sequence is TGTGCCAGCAGCCCTCACGTAGGGGCAACTAATGAAAAACTGTTTTTT. Protein sequence: CASSPHVGATNEKLFF.

Notes on this clone: At one end the junction does not follow the germline gene, possibly because of a read error. The genes are TRBV7-7 and TRBJ2-1, with 7 bases fitting TRBD2. This CDR3 spans 15 amino acids. Per germline, CDR1 SSHAT and CDR2 FNYEAQ (reference sequence). In DNA form, the CDR3 reads TGTGCTAGCAGCTTGGGAGCGGGGAGATACAATGAGCAGTTCTTC. Amino acid sequence: CASSLGAGRYNEQFF.

This rearrangement joins TRBV9 to TRBJ2-1, with TRBD2 matching over 10 bases. CDR3 length equals 15 residues. V dropped 1 base and J dropped 8; count of bases not matched to a gene: 6. CDR1 is SGDLS, CDR2 YYNGEE, per germline. CDR3 in amino acids: CASSVSSGGADEQFF. CDR3 DNA: TGTGCCAGCAGCGTATCCAGCGGGGGGGCCGATGAGCAGTTCTTC.

This clone was counted between two and nine times. The rearrangement joins TRBV5-4 to TRBJ2-5; 11 positions agree with TRBD1. V was pared by 0 bases and J by 5 bases, with 9 bases of the junction left unmatched. The CDR3 is 17 amino acids. CDR1 SGHNT and CDR2 YYREEE come from the germline V gene (reference sequence). CDR3 sequence reads: CASSLGPGQGAGETQYF. In DNA, the CDR3 is TGTGCCAGCAGCTTGGGACCCGGACAGGGGGCGGGGGAGACCCAGTACTTC.

The chain employs TRBV13 and TRBJ2-7; maybe TRBD1 (6 bases). Germline CDR1 and CDR2: PRHDT and FYEKMQ (reference sequence). V lost 0 bases and J lost 3, with 9 bases in between. The CDR3 consists of 14 residues. The CDR3 coding sequence is TGTGCCAGCAGCTTAGGGAGGGGGAACTACGAGCAGTACTTC. Encoded protein: CASSLGRGNYEQYF.

This sequence joins TRBV4-2 and TRBJ1-4; no definite D call. CDR1 LGHNA and CDR2 YNFKEQ come from the germline V gene. The CDR3 totals 14 residues. Trimming left V 4 bases short and J 8 bases short, with 14 bases between. CDR3 in DNA: TGTGCCAGCAGCCCCCCGGGGTCGCGGGAAAAACTGTTTTTT. It specifies CASSPPGSREKLFF.

The CDR3 region has the DNA TGTGCCAGCAGCTTAGTTGCAGGGCGAAACTATGGCTACACCTTC. This encodes CASSLVAGRNYGYTF. The rearrangement joins TRBV7-2 to TRBJ1-2; D may be TRBD1 (5 bases). V lost 1 base and J 2 bases, leaving 11 bases between the germline ends. The CDR3 is made up of 15 amino acids. The germline V gene has CDR1 SGHTA and CDR2 FQGNSA. Variable domain in full (rest from reference TRBV7-2 and TRBJ1-2): GAGVSQSPSNKVTEKGKDVELRCDPISGHTALYWYRQSLGQGLEFLIYFQGNSAPDKSGLPSDRFSAERTGGSVSTLTIQRTQQEDSAVYLCASSLVAGRNYGYTFGSGTRLTVV.

The J gene is TRBJ1-1, the V gene TRBV5-6; possible D gene TRBD1, 6 bases. This CDR3 contains 11 residues. CDR1 and CDR2 from the germline V gene are SGHDT and YYEEEE. V lost 4 bases to trimming and J lost 8 bases, with 9 bases between them. CDR3: CASSRTAEAFF. DNA of the CDR3: TGTGCCAGCAGCCGGACAGCAGAAGCTTTCTTT.

This clone was seen more than once but under ten times. The genes are TRBV10-3 and TRBJ2-7; the match to TRBD1 covers 7 bases. CDR3 length: 14 amino acids. Germline CDR1 reads ENHRY; CDR2 reads SYGVKD. V lost 1 base, J lost 5 bases, and 5 bases stayed unmatched. CDR3 sequence: CAISEWSQGDEQYF. Written as DNA, the CDR3 is TGTGCCATCAGTGAGTGGAGTCAGGGGGACGAGCAGTACTTC.

CDR3 sequence reads: CASSLSPGEQFF. The CDR3 DNA follows: TGTGCCAGCAGCTTATCCCCGGGTGAGCAGTTCTTC. The chain joins TRBV7-3 to TRBJ2-1; the D is unclear. The germline V gene has CDR1 SGHTA and CDR2 FQGTGA. The V end lost 2 bases, the J end lost 9 bases, and 8 bases lay between the germline ends. This CDR3 comprises 12 residues. The full variable domain, with the rest looked up from reference TRBV7-3 and TRBJ2-1, is GAGVSQTPSNKVTEKGKYVELRCDPISGHTALYWYRQSLGQGPEFLIYFQGTGAADDSGLPNDRFFAVRPEGSVSTLKIQRTERGDSAVYLCASSLSPGEQFFGPGTRLTVL.

The chain recombines TRBV4-2 with TRBJ1-4; D gene ambiguous. The CDR3 is 12 residues long. The germline CDR1 and CDR2 sequences are LGHNA and YNFKEQ. V lost 2 bases and J lost 8, with 6 bases in between. DNA for the CDR3: TGTGCCAGCAGCCAATTGTCGGAAAAACTGTTTTTT. Translation gives CASSQLSEKLFF.

This chain joins TRBV7-6 and TRBJ1-1; D is possibly TRBD1 (6 bases). V was cut by 3 bases and J by 0 bases, with 11 bases left in between. This CDR3 spans 15 amino acids. The germline V gene encodes CDR1 SGHVS and CDR2 FNYEAQ. The CDR3 region has the DNA TGTGCCAGCAGCTTGACCACAGGGATGAACACTGAAGCTTTCTTT. It yields the protein CASSLTTGMNTEAFF. Full variable domain (remainder filled in from reference TRBV7-6 and TRBJ1-1): GAGVSQSPRYKVTKRGQDVALRCDPISGHVSLYWYRQALGQGPEFLTYFNYEAQQDKSGLPNDRFSAERPEGSISTLTIQRTEQRDSAMYRCASSLTTGMNTEAFFGQGTRLTVV.

The rearrangement joins TRBV4-3 to TRBJ2-2; D unclear. The CDR3 spans 12 residues. Germline V gene data show CDR1 as LGHNA and CDR2 as YSLEER. V gave up 1 base and J gave up 6 bases, with 3 bases separating them. In DNA form, the CDR3 reads TGCGCCAGCAGCCAAGTAGCCGGGGAGCTGTTTTTT. It codes for CASSQVAGELFF.

V is TRBV10-2 and J is TRBJ2-3; D possibly corresponds to TRBD2 (5 bases). Looked up from germline, CDR1 is WSHSY and CDR2 is SAAADI. V shed 6 bases and J shed 3 bases, with 16 bases lying between them. The CDR3 contains 15 residues. Here the CDR3 DNA reads TGCGCCAGCAGCCCAGAGGGCGGGTTTACAGATACGCAGTATTTT. Translated, it gives CASSPEGGFTDTQYF.

This sequence joins TRBV14 and TRBJ2-7; TRBD2 is a possible D gene (5 bases). The V end lost 2 bases, the J end lost 9 bases, and 14 bases lay between the germline ends. Per germline, CDR1 SGHDN and CDR2 FVKESK. This CDR3 is built from 13 residues. CDR3 protein: CASSQSRPGRQYF. The CDR3 region has the DNA TGTGCCAGCAGCCAATCCCGCCCGGGAAGGCAGTACTTC.

J is TRBJ2-3 and V is TRBV9; D may be TRBD2 (5 bases). This CDR3 spans 16 amino acids. In germline, CDR1 is SGDLS, CDR2 YYNGEE. V was cut by 0 bases and J by 2 bases, with 13 bases left in between. The DNA for the CDR3 is TGTGCCAGCAGCGTAGATCCAGGACGGGACACAGATACGCAGTATTTT. Translated, it gives CASSVDPGRDTDTQYF. The entire variable domain, with the rest obtained from reference TRBV9 and TRBJ2-3, is as follows: DSGVTQTPKHLITATGQRVTLRCSPRSGDLSVYWYQQSLDQGLQFLIQYYNGEERAKGNILERFSAQQFPDLHSELNLSSLELGDSALYFCASSVDPGRDTDTQYFGPGTRLTVL.

This clone was seen a single time. The gene calls are TRBV11-2 and TRBJ2-7; 7 bases map to TRBD1. The germline V gene has CDR1 SGHAT and CDR2 FQNNGV. This CDR3 comprises 16 residues. Trimming removed 1 base from V and 5 bases from J; junction bases left unmatched: 11. The CDR3 here is CASSLGQGWGTDEQYF. Here the CDR3 DNA reads TGTGCCAGCAGCTTAGGACAGGGATGGGGTACAGACGAGCAGTACTTC. Filled out from reference TRBV11-2 and TRBJ2-7, the complete variable domain reads EAGVAQSPRYKIIEKRQSVAFWCNPISGHATLYWYQQILGQGPKLLIQFQNNGVVDDSQLPKDRFSAERLKGVDSTLKIQPAKLEDSAVYLCASSLGQGWGTDEQYFGPGTRLTVT.

V and J are TRBV7-8 and TRBJ2-1; TRBD2 agrees at 8 bases. Germline V lookup: CDR1 SGHVS, CDR2 FQNEAQ. Trimming removed 1 base from V and 2 bases from J; junction bases left unmatched: 7. This CDR3 is 17 amino acids long. CDR3 coding DNA: TGTGCCAGCAGCTTAGGGGTTGGCGGGGGGACCTACAATGAGCAGTTCTTC. Protein: CASSLGVGGGTYNEQFF.

CDR3 DNA: TGTGCCAGCAGCCAAGAAATCGCAGGGGCAAACTATGGCTACACCTTC. As protein: CASSQEIAGANYGYTF. This chain joins TRBV4-2 and TRBJ1-2, with D possibly matching TRBD1 (6 bases). Trimming took 0 bases from V and 2 from J, leaving 13 bases between them. The CDR3 consists of 16 residues. Germline V gene data show CDR1 as LGHNA and CDR2 as YNFKEQ.

Judged by abundance, this clone is medium-sized. The gene calls are TRBV27 and TRBJ1-2; 7 bases agree with TRBD1. In germline, CDR1 is MNHEY, CDR2 SMNVEV (reference sequence). The length of the CDR3 is 14 residues. The V segment lost 1 base and the J segment 5 bases; nucleotides outside the gene matches: 4. CDR3 amino acids: CASSLYWTGYGYTF. CDR3 in DNA: TGTGCCAGCAGTTTATATTGGACAGGTTATGGCTACACCTTC.

The gene calls are TRBV20-1 and TRBJ2-7; D call uncertain. Germline CDR1 DFQATT, CDR2 SNEGSKA (reference sequence). V shed 0 bases and J shed 7 bases, with 7 bases lying between them. The CDR3 extends over 11 amino acids. CDR3: CSAREVGEQYF. CDR3 DNA sequence: TGCAGTGCTAGAGAGGTCGGGGAGCAGTACTTC.

The V and J genes are TRBV5-6 and TRBJ2-5; 9 nucleotides line up with TRBD2. Germline assignment: CDR1 SGHDT and CDR2 YYEEEE. The junction had 12 bases not matched to a gene; V was cut back by 7 bases and J by 2 bases. CDR3 length: 16 amino acids. This CDR3 reads CASSELGGGEQETQYF. CDR3 nucleotide sequence: TGTGCCAGCTCCGAGCTGGGCGGGGGGGAACAAGAGACCCAGTACTTC. The complete variable domain, with remaining parts taken from reference TRBV5-6 and TRBJ2-5, reads DAGVTQSPTHLIKTRGQQVTLRCSPKSGHDTVSWYQQALGQGPQFIFQYYEEEERQRGNFPDRFSGHQFPNYSSELNVNALLLGDSALYLCASSELGGGEQETQYFGPGTRLLVL.

Turning to this clone: A read error may account for a junction end that differs from germline. The V and J genes are TRBV7-7 and TRBJ2-1, with TRBD2 as a possible D gene (6 bases). There are 13 residues in the CDR3. CDR1 is SSHAT and CDR2 is FNYEAQ in the germline V gene (reference sequence). In nucleotides, the CDR3 is TGTGCTAGCAGTCGGGACTCCGGGGGTGAGCAGTTCTTC. Protein sequence: CASSRDSGGEQFF.

For this clone: This same CDR3 is encoded by further DNA sequences in the sample. The chain recombines TRBV6-6 with TRBJ1-6; 9 bases match TRBD1. Per germline, CDR1 MNHNY and CDR2 SVGAGI (reference sequence). J was trimmed by 7 bases and V by 5 bases; bases with no gene match: 6. This CDR3 has 15 amino acids. CDR3 sequence reads: CASSLSTGGNSPLHF. In DNA form, the CDR3 reads TGTGCCAGCAGTCTAAGCACAGGGGGCAATTCACCCCTCCACTTT.

The rearrangement joins TRBV2 to TRBJ1-2, with 8 nucleotides matching TRBD1. Germline V CDR1 and CDR2: SNHLY, FYNNEI. This CDR3 region has 12 residues. Trimming cost V 10 bases and J 4 bases; bases outside gene matches: 5. The CDR3 region is CANDDRGYGYTF. DNA of the CDR3: TGTGCCAACGACGACAGGGGCTATGGCTACACCTTC. Combining the CDR3 with reference TRBV2 and TRBJ1-2 gives the whole variable domain EPEVTQTPSHQVTQMGQEVILRCVPISNHLYFYWYRQILGQKVEFLVSFYNNEISEKSEIFDDQFSVERPDGSNFTLKIRSTKLEDSAMYFCANDDRGYGYTFGSGTRLTVV.

The rearrangement links TRBV5-4 to TRBJ2-3; perhaps TRBD1 as D (6 bases). Per germline, CDR1 SGHNT and CDR2 YYREEE (reference sequence). This CDR3 region has 16 residues. V lost 0 bases and J lost 3, with 14 bases in between. CDR3 loop: CASSLARVGATDTQYF. In DNA, the CDR3 is TGTGCCAGCAGCTTGGCCCGGGTGGGGGCTACAGATACGCAGTATTTT.

The V gene is TRBV6-5, the J gene TRBJ2-7; a possible D gene is TRBD1 (7 bases). V was shortened by 2 bases and J by 3 bases, with 8 bases between the two germline ends. Germline V gives CDR1 MNHEY, CDR2 SVGAGI. This CDR3 region has 13 residues. The CDR3 loop is CASSYQGGYEQYF. Written as DNA, the CDR3 is TGTGCCAGCAGTTACCAGGGGGGCTACGAGCAGTACTTC.